Shown below are 21 T cell receptor beta chains from a single sample sequenced in a study of regulatory T cells in long-lasting Graves disease. Time point of the sample: newly diagnosed GD, antithyroid drugs for less than 3 months. The TCR library was prepared using RNA isolated from PBMCs. Through Arm-PCR of CDR3 regions and iRepertoire HTBI primers, TCR beta libraries were built. TCRdb processed the multiplex PCR reads anew with MiXCR; each CDR3 protein has one entry. Of under 700,000 distinct CDR3 sequences listed, approximately 16% were seen once; the top ten hold approximately 25%. This sample also belongs to another study, concerning T cells in Graves' hyperthyroidism and ophthalmopathy.

This specimen was peripheral blood mononuclear cells (PBMCs), taken at new diagnosis, from a patient treated with antithyroid drugs. These receptors all come from a woman aged 35-60 years with Graves disease.

This clonotype was seen a single time. The chain links TRBV24-1 to TRBJ1-4, with 9 bases identical to TRBD1. V dropped 1 base and J dropped 6; count of bases not matched to a gene: 2. The CDR3 sequence is 15 residues long. The germline gives CDR1 KGHDR, CDR2 SFDVKD. As DNA, the CDR3 is TGTGCCACCAGTGATTTTAGGACAGGGGATGAAAAACTGTTTTTT. The encoded protein is CATSDFRTGDEKLFF.

The genes are TRBV16 and TRBJ1-6; D ambiguous. The CDR3 contains 13 residues. The ends were cut back, 2 bases at V and 9 bases at J, with 8 bases in the middle. Germline lookup yields CDR1 KGHSY and CDR2 FQNENV. CDR3 in DNA: TGTGCCAGCAGCCAACAGCGGGCTTCACCCCTCCACTTT. Its translation: CASSQQRASPLHF.

The chain recombines TRBV20-1 with TRBJ2-3, with 12 positions matching TRBD2. The germline gives CDR1 DFQATT, CDR2 SNEGSKA (reference sequence). Germline trimming cut 1 base from V and 6 bases from J; bases unmatched to any gene: 11. The CDR3 consists of 17 residues. CDR3 protein: CSARAPSGGALVDTQYF. CDR3 in DNA: TGCAGTGCTAGAGCCCCTAGCGGGGGGGCCTTAGTGGATACGCAGTATTTT.

This clonotype has ten or more counts. CDR3 sequence (DNA): TGTGCCAGCAGCTTAGCGCAGGGTGCGGATACGCAGTATTTT. It is translated as CASSLAQGADTQYF. V is TRBV7-9 and J is TRBJ2-3, with D possibly TRBD1 on 5 matching bases. The CDR3 totals 14 residues. Trimming took off 0 bases at V and 6 bases at J, with 10 bases between the two ends. Germline V lookup: CDR1 SEHNR, CDR2 FQNEAQ (reference sequence).

This clonotype was found a few times. J is TRBJ2-2 and V is TRBV27; the D gene is possibly TRBD1 (7 bases). CDR3 length: 15 amino acids. Germline V CDR1 and CDR2: MNHEY, SMNVEV (reference sequence). V was trimmed by 0 bases and J by 4 bases, leaving 9 bases between them. The CDR3 DNA is TGTGCCAGCAGTTTATCCAGGGGGGTCACCGGGGAGCTGTTTTTT. It specifies CASSLSRGVTGELFF.

This clonotype was seen more than once but under ten times. Likely a read error: the CDR3 ends without its conserved phenylalanine or tryptophan. The J gene is TRBJ2-7, the V gene TRBV18, with 9 bases that match TRBD1. The CDR3 has 14 residues. J was trimmed by 4 bases and V by 3 bases; bases with no gene match: 4. Germline V gives CDR1 KGHSH, CDR2 LQKENI. The CDR3 nucleotides read TGTGCCAGCTCACCCCCGGGACAGGGATACGAGCAGTACCTC. As protein: CASSPPGQGYEQYL.

This clonotype has ten or more counts. The chain uses TRBV2 and TRBJ2-5; possible D gene TRBD1, 6 bases. V was pared by 7 bases and J by 5 bases, with 14 bases between. CDR3 length equals 13 residues. Per the germline V gene, CDR1 is SNHLY and CDR2 is FYNNEI. CDR3 residues: CASIAQGVETQYF. The CDR3 region has the DNA TGTGCCAGCATTGCACAGGGTGTGGAGACCCAGTACTTC.

V usage is TRBV3-1 and J usage is TRBJ2-6; D call uncertain. The CDR3 consists of 18 residues. V dropped 0 bases and J dropped 0 bases, with 12 bases sitting between them. Germline CDR1 LGHDT, CDR2 YNNKEL (reference sequence). The CDR3 sequence: CASSQDPVWNSGANVLTF. The CDR3 nucleotides read TGTGCCAGCAGCCAAGATCCGGTGTGGAACTCTGGGGCCAACGTCCTGACTTTC.

This clonotype was seen many times. The rearrangement uses TRBV3-1 and TRBJ2-7; 8 nucleotides align to TRBD2. Trimming cost V 0 bases and J 4 bases; bases outside gene matches: 2. The germline gives CDR1 LGHDT, CDR2 YNNKEL (reference sequence). This CDR3 spans 14 amino acids. CDR3 coding DNA: TGTGCCAGCAGCCAAGAACTAGCGGATTACGAGCAGTACTTC. The encoded protein is CASSQELADYEQYF.

To note about this clonotype: This could be a read error, since a much larger clone is one nucleotide away. The rearrangement joins TRBV6-2 or TRBV6-3 to TRBJ2-5; possible D gene TRBD1, 6 bases. Gene TRBJ2-1 matches the end of the DNA better, so the J call may be wrong. The CDR3 consists of 14 residues. Per the germline V gene, CDR1 is MNHEY and CDR2 is SVGEGT. CDR3 sequence (DNA): TGTGCCAGCAACTATCCAGGGGAAGGAGAGACCCAGTTCTTC. It yields the protein CASNYPGEGETQFF.

The chain has TRBV2 and TRBJ1-2; 7 bases are shared with TRBD1. The germline CDR1 and CDR2 sequences are SNHLY and FYNNEI. CDR3 size: 12 residues. Trimming took 6 bases from V and 8 from J; bases not matched to a gene: 6. CDR3 in DNA: TGTGCCAGCAGACAGGGGAGTTGGGGCTACACCTTC. Protein sequence: CASRQGSWGYTF. Variable domain in full (rest from reference TRBV2 and TRBJ1-2): EPEVTQTPSHQVTQMGQEVILRCVPISNHLYFYWYRQILGQKVEFLVSFYNNEISEKSEIFDDQFSVERPDGSNFTLKIRSTKLEDSAMYFCASRQGSWGYTFGSGTRLTVV.

This clonotype was recorded many times. The chain links TRBV28 to TRBJ2-4; D is tentatively TRBD1 or TRBD2 (5 bases each). CDR3 length: 15 amino acids. Trimming removed 3 bases from V and 4 bases from J, with 13 bases in between. Germline CDR1 MDHEN, CDR2 SYDVKM. The CDR3 bases are TGTGCCAGCAGTTTGTCGGGGACGTCTAAAAACATTCAGTACTTC. Translating it yields CASSLSGTSKNIQYF.

This clonotype was seen a few times. The chain joins TRBV7-8 to TRBJ1-1, with D unresolved. The CDR3 length is 14 residues. Trimming pared 4 bases from V and 2 bases from J, leaving 11 bases between. CDR1 SGHVS and CDR2 FQNEAQ come from the germline V gene. CDR3 residues: CASSSTDANTEAFF. The CDR3, as DNA: TGTGCCAGCAGCTCCACAGACGCCAACACTGAAGCTTTCTTT.

The chain uses TRBV5-5 and TRBJ1-2; 9 bases align to TRBD1. CDR3 length: 20 residues. Germline CDR1 reads SGHKS; CDR2 reads YYEKEE (reference sequence). With 0 bases clipped from V and 4 bases from J, the junction kept 19 bases outside the gene matches. The CDR3 is CASSLGLLGTGPTASYGYTF. The CDR3 DNA follows: TGTGCCAGCAGCTTGGGGCTATTGGGGACAGGGCCCACCGCCAGCTATGGCTACACCTTC. The complete variable domain, with remaining parts taken from reference TRBV5-5 and TRBJ1-2, reads DAGVTQSPTHLIKTRGQQVTLRCSPISGHKSVSWYQQVLGQGPQFIFQYYEKEERGRGNFPDRFSARQFPNYSSELNVNALLLGDSALYLCASSLGLLGTGPTASYGYTFGSGTRLTVV.

The chain carries TRBV10-3 and TRBJ2-7; tentative D call: TRBD1 (6 bases). The CDR3 consists of 15 residues. Germline loops: CDR1 ENHRY, CDR2 SYGVKD. The V end was cut by 4 bases, the J end by 0 bases, with 13 bases between. The CDR3 coding sequence is TGTGCCATCAGTGGTGAGGACAGCGTCTCCTACGAGCAGTACTTC. Protein sequence: CAISGEDSVSYEQYF.

This clonotype was found many times. The J gene is TRBJ1-1, the V gene TRBV5-1; perhaps TRBD1 as D (5 bases). Germline loops: CDR1 SGHRS, CDR2 YFSETQ. The CDR3 spans 14 residues. Trimming removed 4 bases at V and 5 bases at J, with 15 bases between. CDR3 coding DNA: TGCGCCAGCAGCCAGGGAACCCCGGGGACTGAAGCTTTCTTT. This gives the protein CASSQGTPGTEAFF.

This clonotype was seen repeatedly, ten times or more. This chain uses TRBV2 with TRBJ1-2; a weak D match, TRBD1 (6 bases). The length of the CDR3 is 13 residues. The germline V gene has CDR1 SNHLY and CDR2 FYNNEI. Trimming removed 6 bases from V and 7 bases from J, with 15 bases in between. CDR3 sequence (DNA): TGTGCCAGCAGGGCCGGGGGGGGCGGTGGCTACACCTTC. Translating it yields CASRAGGGGGYTF.

This clonotype showed up just a few times. A much larger clone differs from this one at a single base, so this may be a read error. The chain has TRBV5-5 and TRBJ1-1; D remains ambiguous. In germline, CDR1 is SGHKS, CDR2 YYEKEE (reference sequence). The CDR3 contains 16 residues. CDR3 in amino acids: CASIPAGLTTNTEVFF. The CDR3 nucleotides are TGTGCCTCCATCCCCGCCGGGCTTACAACGAACACTGAAGTTTTCTTT.

Of note for this clonotype: One end of the junction fails to match germline, which may point to a read error. The V and J genes are TRBV19 and TRBJ2-1; a weak D match, TRBD2 (5 bases). CDR3 length equals 14 residues. The germline V gene encodes CDR1 LNHDA and CDR2 SQIVND (reference sequence). The CDR3 here is CASTWLARGSRCVF. CDR3 DNA: TGTGCCAGTACCTGGCTAGCTAGAGGTTCGCGGTGCGTCTTC.

A word on this clonotype: A far larger clone is one base from this, pointing to a likely read error. V and J are TRBV12-3 or TRBV12-4 and TRBJ1-6; the D is unclear. The CDR3 is 13 residues long. The V gene lost 5 bases and the J gene lost 9 bases, with 11 bases spanning the gap. The DNA of the CDR3 is TGTGCCAGCAGTCCCTTACAAACTTCACCCCTCCACTTT. Residues: CASSPLQTSPLHF.

This clonotype was counted at least ten times. The V gene is TRBV27, the J gene TRBJ2-7, with D perhaps TRBD1 (5 bases). In germline, CDR1 is MNHEY, CDR2 SMNVEV (reference sequence). The CDR3 is made up of 14 amino acids. Between the trimmed V and J ends, which lost 3 bases and 6 bases, there was a span of 15 bases. The CDR3 nucleotides read TGTGCCAGCAGTTTTCAGGGATCAGGAATCGAGCAGTACTTC. This translates into CASSFQGSGIEQYF.